The clone carrying this TCR beta chain was seen repeatedly, ten times or more. This entry comes from a study of T-cell memory formation after mild COVID-19. TCRdb redid the calling of the 5' RACE reads with MiXCR, one entry per CDR3 protein. Found here are approximately 390,000 distinct CDR3 sequences, approximately 16% of them singletons; the top ten hold around a fifth. CDR3 length: 15 residues. Germline V gives CDR1 MNHEY, CDR2 SMNVEV (reference sequence). Trimming cost V 6 bases and J 2 bases, with 15 bases left between them. The clonotype was recovered from a man aged 18 to 35 who had mild COVID-19 (a few samples of this study predate the infection). Cell type and time point are not known. V is TRBV27 and J is TRBJ2-3; D is unresolved. What was sequenced was PBMCs or a T cell subset sorted from them (not recorded which). The CDR3 spells CASSLQLGFTDTQYF. The CDR3 DNA is TGTGCCAGCAGCCTCCAGTTGGGTTTCACAGATACGCAGTATTTT.